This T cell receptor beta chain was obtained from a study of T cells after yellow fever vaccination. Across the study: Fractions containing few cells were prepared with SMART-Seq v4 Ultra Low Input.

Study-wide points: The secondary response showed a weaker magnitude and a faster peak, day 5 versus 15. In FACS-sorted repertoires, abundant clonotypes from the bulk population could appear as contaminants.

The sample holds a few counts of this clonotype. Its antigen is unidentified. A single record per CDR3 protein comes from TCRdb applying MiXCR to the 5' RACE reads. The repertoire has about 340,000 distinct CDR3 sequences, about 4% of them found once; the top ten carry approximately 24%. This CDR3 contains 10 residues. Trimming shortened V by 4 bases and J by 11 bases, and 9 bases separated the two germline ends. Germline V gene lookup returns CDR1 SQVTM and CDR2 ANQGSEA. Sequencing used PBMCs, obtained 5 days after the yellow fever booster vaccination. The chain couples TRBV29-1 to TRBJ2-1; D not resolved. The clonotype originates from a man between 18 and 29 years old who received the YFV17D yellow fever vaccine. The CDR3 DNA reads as TGCAGCGTTGGGCCTCGGAAGCAGTTCTTC. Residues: CSVGPRKQFF.